This TCR beta chain was found in a study of blood T cell repertoires in COVID-19. Generated by immunoSEQ multiplex PCR, the TCRdb table keeps only in-frame clones and is missing some. Among about 370,000 clones listed, around 90% were seen once. Trimming pared 0 bases from V and 3 bases from J, leaving 11 bases between. This CDR3 comprises 15 residues. Germline CDR1 is KGHSH and CDR2 is LQKENI. J is TRBJ1-2 and V is TRBV18; no clear D. The specimen sequenced was peripheral blood. The source is a man aged 18 to 35 with active or convalescent COVID-19. The CDR3 coding sequence is TGTGCCAGCTCACCACCGGGAGACAACGACTATGGCTACACCTTC. Its protein product is CASSPPGDNDYGYTF.